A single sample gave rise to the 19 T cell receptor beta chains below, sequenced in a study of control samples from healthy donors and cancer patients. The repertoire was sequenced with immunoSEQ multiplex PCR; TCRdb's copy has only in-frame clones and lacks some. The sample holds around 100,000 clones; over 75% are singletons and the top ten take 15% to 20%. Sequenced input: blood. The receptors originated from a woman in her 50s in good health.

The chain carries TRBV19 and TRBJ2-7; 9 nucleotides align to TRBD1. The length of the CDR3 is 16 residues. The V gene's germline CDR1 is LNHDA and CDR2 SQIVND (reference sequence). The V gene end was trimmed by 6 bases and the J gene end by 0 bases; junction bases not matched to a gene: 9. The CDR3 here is CASSQTGGLSSYEQYF. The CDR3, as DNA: TGTGCCAGTAGCCAAACAGGGGGCTTGAGCTCCTACGAGCAGTACTTC.

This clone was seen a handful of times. The CDR3 DNA is TGTGCCTGGAGTGTACTTCGTCGCGGGGGACTAGGATACGAGCAGTACTTC. It yields the protein CAWSVLRRGGLGYEQYF. The gene calls are TRBV30 and TRBJ2-7; TRBD2 matches 8 bases. With V trimmed by 0 bases and J by 4 bases, 14 bases remained unmatched. Germline loops: CDR1 GTSNPN, CDR2 SVGIG (reference sequence). There are 17 residues in the CDR3.

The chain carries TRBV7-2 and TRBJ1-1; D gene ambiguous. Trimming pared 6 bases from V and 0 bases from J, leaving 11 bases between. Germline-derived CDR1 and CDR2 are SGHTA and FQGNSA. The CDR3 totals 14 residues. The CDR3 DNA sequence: TGTGCCAGCAGGCCCTGGGCCATGAACACTGAAGCTTTCTTT. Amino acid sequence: CASRPWAMNTEAFF.

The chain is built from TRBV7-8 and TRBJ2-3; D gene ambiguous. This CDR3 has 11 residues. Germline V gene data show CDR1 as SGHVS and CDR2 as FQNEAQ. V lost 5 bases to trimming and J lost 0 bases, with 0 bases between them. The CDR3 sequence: CASSSTDTQYF. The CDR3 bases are TGTGCCAGCAGCAGCACAGATACGCAGTATTTT.

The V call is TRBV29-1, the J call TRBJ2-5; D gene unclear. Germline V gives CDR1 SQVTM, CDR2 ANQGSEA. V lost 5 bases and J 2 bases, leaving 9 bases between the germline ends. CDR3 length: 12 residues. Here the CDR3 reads CSVLWKQETQYF. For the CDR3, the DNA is TGCAGCGTTCTTTGGAAACAAGAGACCCAGTACTTC.

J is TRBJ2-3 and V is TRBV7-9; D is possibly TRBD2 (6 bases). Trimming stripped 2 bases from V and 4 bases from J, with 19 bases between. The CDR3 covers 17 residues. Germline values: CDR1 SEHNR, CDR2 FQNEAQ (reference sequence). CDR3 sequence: CASSLFQETSRADTQYF. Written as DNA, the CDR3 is TGTGCCAGCAGCTTATTTCAAGAGACTAGTAGGGCAGATACGCAGTATTTT.

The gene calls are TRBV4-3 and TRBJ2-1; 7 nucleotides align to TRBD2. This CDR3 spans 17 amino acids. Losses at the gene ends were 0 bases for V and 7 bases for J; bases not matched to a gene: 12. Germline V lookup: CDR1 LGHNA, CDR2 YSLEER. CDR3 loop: CASSQDRRGRAGNEQFF. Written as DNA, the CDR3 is TGCGCCAGCAGCCAAGATCGTAGAGGGAGGGCCGGTAATGAGCAGTTCTTC.

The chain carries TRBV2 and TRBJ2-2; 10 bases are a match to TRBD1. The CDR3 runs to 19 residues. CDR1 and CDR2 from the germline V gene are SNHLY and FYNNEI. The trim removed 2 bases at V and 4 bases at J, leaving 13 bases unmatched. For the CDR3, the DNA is TGTGCCAGCAGTGAATCTTTAAGAGCCGGGACAGGGGTCACCGGGGAGCTGTTTTTT. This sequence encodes CASSESLRAGTGVTGELFF.

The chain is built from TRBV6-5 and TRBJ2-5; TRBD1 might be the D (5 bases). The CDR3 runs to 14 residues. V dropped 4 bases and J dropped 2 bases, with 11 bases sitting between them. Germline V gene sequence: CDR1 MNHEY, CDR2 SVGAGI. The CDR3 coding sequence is TGTGCCAGCAGTTTCTCAGACAGACAAGAGACCCAGTACTTC. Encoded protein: CASSFSDRQETQYF.

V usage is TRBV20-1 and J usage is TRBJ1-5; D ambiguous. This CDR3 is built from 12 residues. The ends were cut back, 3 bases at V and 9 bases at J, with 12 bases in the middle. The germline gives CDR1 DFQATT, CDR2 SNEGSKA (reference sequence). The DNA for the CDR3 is TGCAGTGCTAGTAGGGAGTTCGGGCCCCAGCATTTT. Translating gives CSASREFGPQHF.

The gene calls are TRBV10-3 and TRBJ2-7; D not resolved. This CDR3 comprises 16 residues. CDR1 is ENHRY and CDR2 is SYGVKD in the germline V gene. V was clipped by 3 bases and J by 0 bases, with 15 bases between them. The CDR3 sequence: CAISDFGSMSSYEQYV. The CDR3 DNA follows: TGTGCCATCAGTGACTTTGGCAGTATGAGCTCCTACGAGCAGTACGTC.

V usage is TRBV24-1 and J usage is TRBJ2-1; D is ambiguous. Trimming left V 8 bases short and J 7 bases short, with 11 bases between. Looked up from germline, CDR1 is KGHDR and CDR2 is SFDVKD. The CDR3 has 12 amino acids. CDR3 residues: CATNRGHNEQFF. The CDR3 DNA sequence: TGTGCCACCAATCGAGGCCATAATGAGCAGTTCTTC.

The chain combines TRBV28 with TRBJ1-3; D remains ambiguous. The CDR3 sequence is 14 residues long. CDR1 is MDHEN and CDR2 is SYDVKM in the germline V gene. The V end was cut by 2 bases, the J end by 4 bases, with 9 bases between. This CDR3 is CASSLLGRGNTIYF. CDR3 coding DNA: TGTGCCAGCAGTTTACTGGGCAGGGGAAACACCATATATTTT.

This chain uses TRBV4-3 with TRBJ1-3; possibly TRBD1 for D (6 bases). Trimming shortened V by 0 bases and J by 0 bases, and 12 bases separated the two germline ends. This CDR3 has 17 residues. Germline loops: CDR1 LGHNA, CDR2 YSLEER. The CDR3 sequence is CASSQEPQGNSGNTIYF. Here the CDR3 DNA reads TGCGCCAGCAGCCAAGAACCACAGGGCAACTCTGGAAACACCATATATTTT.

CDR3 bases: TGTGCCACCAGCAGAGGAGCGGACTCCTACAATGAGCAGTTCTTC. As protein: CATSRGADSYNEQFF. This sequence joins TRBV15 and TRBJ2-1; D might be TRBD2 (5 bases). CDR1 LNHNV and CDR2 YYDKDF come from the germline V gene (reference sequence). The CDR3 loop spans 15 amino acids. V lost 1 base and J 0 bases, leaving 7 bases between the germline ends.

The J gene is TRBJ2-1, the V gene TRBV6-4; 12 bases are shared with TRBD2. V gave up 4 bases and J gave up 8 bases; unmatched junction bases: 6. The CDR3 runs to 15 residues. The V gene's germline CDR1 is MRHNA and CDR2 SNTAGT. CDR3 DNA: TGTGCCAGCAGTGCCCTAGCGGGGGGGCTTGATGAGCAGTTCTTC. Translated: CASSALAGGLDEQFF.

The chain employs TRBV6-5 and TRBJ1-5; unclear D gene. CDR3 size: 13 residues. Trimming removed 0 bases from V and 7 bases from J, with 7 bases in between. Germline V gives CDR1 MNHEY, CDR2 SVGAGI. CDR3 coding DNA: TGTGCCAGCAGTTACTCTCGGGTACAGCCCCAGCATTTT. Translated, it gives CASSYSRVQPQHF.

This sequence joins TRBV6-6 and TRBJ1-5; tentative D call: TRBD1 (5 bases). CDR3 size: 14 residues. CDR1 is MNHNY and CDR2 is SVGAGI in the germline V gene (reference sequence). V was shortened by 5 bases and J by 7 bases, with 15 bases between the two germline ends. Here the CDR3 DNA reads TGTGCCAGCAGTGTGTCCGTCCAGGGACAGCCCCAGCATTTT. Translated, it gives CASSVSVQGQPQHF.

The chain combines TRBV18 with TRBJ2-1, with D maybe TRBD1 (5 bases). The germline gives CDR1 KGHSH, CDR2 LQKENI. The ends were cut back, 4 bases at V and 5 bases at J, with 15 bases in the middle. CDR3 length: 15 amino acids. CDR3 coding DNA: TGTGCCAGCTCACAAGGGGTCTCCAAAGACAATGAGCAGTTCTTC. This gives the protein CASSQGVSKDNEQFF.